This TCR beta chain was documented in a study of regulatory T cells in long-lasting Graves disease. Trimming cost V 5 bases and J 0 bases, with 8 bases left between them. The CDR3 sequence is 13 residues long. From germline, CDR1 is DFQATT and CDR2 SNEGSKA (reference sequence). Time point in this sample: newly diagnosed GD, antithyroid drugs for less than 3 months. Preparation of the TCR library used RNA extracted from PBMCs. Study-wide points: Persistent disease showed a preference for TRBV28, TRBJ1-2 and TRBJ2-5. Persistent cases of Graves' showed reduced TCR diversity relative to newly diagnosed patients.

This clonotype has ten or more counts. The antigen remains undetermined. HTBI primers from iRepertoire and Arm-PCR of CDR3 regions yielded the TCR beta libraries. TCRdb re-derived calls from the multiplex PCR reads in MiXCR, one entry per CDR3 protein. The sample contains 450,000 to 650,000 distinct CDR3 sequences, around 16% of which appear only once. These data are also associated with another study on T cells in Graves' hyperthyroidism and ophthalmopathy.

Sequences were derived from peripheral blood mononuclear cells (PBMCs), sampled at new diagnosis, from a patient treated with antithyroid drugs. The chain has TRBV20-1 and TRBJ1-5; D is unresolved. The clonotype was recovered from a woman aged 40-60 years with Graves disease. CDR3 region: CSAVTDSNQPQHF. CDR3 sequence (DNA): TGCAGTGCTGTAACGGATAGCAATCAGCCCCAGCATTTT.